The 14 T cell receptor beta chains below all came from one sample that was sequenced in a study of T cells in Graves' hyperthyroidism and ophthalmopathy. Amplified TCR beta CDR3 regions derived from RNA transcripts. First-round RT-PCR of the TCR CDR3 relied on the HTBI primer set. TCRdb used MiXCR to reprocess the multiplex PCR reads, holding one entry per CDR3 protein. The table shows 350,000 to 400,000 distinct CDR3 sequences, with under 20% occurring only once. The sample taken for sequencing was blood. All receptors come from a woman in her late teens or twenties with Graves' hyperthyroidism.

In its sample, this clonotype was seen many times. The chain couples TRBV29-1 to TRBJ1-2; a possible D gene is TRBD1 (5 bases). Looked up from germline, CDR1 is SQVTM and CDR2 is ANQGSEA. This CDR3 comprises 13 residues. Trimming cost V 7 bases and J 0 bases, with 12 bases left between them. CDR3 coding DNA: TGCAGCGCCGCGACAGCCTCTAACTATGGCTACACCTTC. It yields the protein CSAATASNYGYTF.

A word on this clonotype: Since no conserved phenylalanine or tryptophan closes the CDR3, a read error is the likely cause. The limits of the CDR3 on the DNA are not certain, so only TCRdb's listed CDR3 is given. V usage is TRBV11-2 and J usage is TRBJ1-1; the table's D gene call, TRBD1, was not cross checked with the DNA. Per germline, CDR1 SGHAT and CDR2 FQNNGV. A total of 15 residues make up the CDR3, ends included. This chain's CDR3 is CASSHLYQGNTEACL.

As regards this clonotype: It may be a read error: a sequence one base away is much more abundant. The chain couples TRBV10-3 to TRBJ2-4; 7 nucleotides match TRBD1. The ends lost 6 bases at V and 8 bases at J; junction bases unmatched: 13. The CDR3 spans 15 residues. The germline V gene has CDR1 ENHRY and CDR2 SYGVKD. CDR3 region: CAISRGQPVGDIQYF. CDR3 in DNA: TGTGCCATCAGCCGGGGACAGCCCGTCGGGGACATTCAGTACTTC.

This clonotype was recorded many times. This sequence joins TRBV10-3 and TRBJ1-1; the D is unclear. CDR1 and CDR2 (germline): ENHRY, SYGVKD. This CDR3 has 14 residues. V lost 8 bases and J lost 2, with 15 bases in between. The CDR3: CAIGRSTSNTEAFF. Written as DNA, the CDR3 is TGTGCCATCGGTCGGTCGACATCCAACACTGAAGCTTTCTTT.

This clonotype appeared many times. This rearrangement joins TRBV5-5 to TRBJ1-5; D not certain. The ends were cut back, 0 bases at V and 5 bases at J, with 12 bases in the middle. From germline, CDR1 is SGHKS and CDR2 YYEKEE (reference sequence). The CDR3 contains 15 residues. The CDR3 DNA reads as TGTGCCAGCAGCTTGGCCCCCGGCAGCCATCAGCCCCAGCATTTT. This codes for CASSLAPGSHQPQHF. Full variable domain (missing parts from reference TRBV5-5 and TRBJ1-5): DAGVTQSPTHLIKTRGQQVTLRCSPISGHKSVSWYQQVLGQGPQFIFQYYEKEERGRGNFPDRFSARQFPNYSSELNVNALLLGDSALYLCASSLAPGSHQPQHFGDGTRLSIL.

The chain is built from TRBV27 and TRBJ1-1, with D possibly being TRBD1 (6 bases). CDR1 and CDR2 (germline): MNHEY, SMNVEV (reference sequence). V lost 4 bases to trimming and J lost 0 bases, with 15 bases between them. The CDR3 is 16 amino acids. The DNA of the CDR3 is TGTGCCAGCAGTTCCCGTGGAGGGGGATTGAACACTGAAGCTTTCTTT. Its translation: CASSSRGGGLNTEAFF.

In this sample, this clonotype turned up many times. V and J are TRBV6-5 and TRBJ1-2, with TRBD1 as a possible D gene (6 bases). The CDR3 is 11 residues long. Germline CDR1 is MNHEY and CDR2 is SVGAGI. V was clipped by 6 bases and J by 8 bases, with 10 bases between them. The CDR3 spells CASSGGGGYTF. For the CDR3, the DNA is TGTGCCAGCAGCGGGGGCGGGGGCTACACCTTC.

Ten or more counts support this clonotype. The genes are TRBV12-3 or TRBV12-4 and TRBJ2-5; D uncertain. V lost 5 bases to trimming and J lost 5 bases, with 9 bases between them. The CDR3 has 12 amino acids. CDR3 sequence (DNA): TGTGCCAGCAGTCCCGGTTTCGAGACCCAGTACTTC. It yields the protein CASSPGFETQYF.

The J gene is TRBJ2-7, the V gene TRBV18, with TRBD1 matching over 8 bases. This CDR3 is 14 amino acids long. The germline CDR1 and CDR2 sequences are KGHSH and LQKENI. V dropped 0 bases and J dropped 7; count of bases not matched to a gene: 5. In DNA form, the CDR3 reads TGTGCCAGCTCACCACCGACCACAGGGGGAGAGCAGTACTTC. This translates into CASSPPTTGGEQYF.

In this sample, this clonotype turned up many times. The rearrangement links TRBV29-1 to TRBJ1-2; 8 positions agree with TRBD1. The CDR3 runs 15 residues. CDR1 is SQVTM, CDR2 ANQGSEA, per germline. With V trimmed by 7 bases and J by 0 bases, 10 bases remained unmatched. In nucleotides, the CDR3 is TGCAGCGCTCTGACAGGGGCCAGGGCTAACTATGGCTACACCTTC. Its protein is CSALTGARANYGYTF. The whole variable domain, filled in from reference TRBV29-1 and TRBJ1-2, reads SAVISQKPSRDICQRGTSLTIQCQVDSQVTMMFWYRQQPGQSLTLIATANQGSEATYESGFVIDKFPISRPNLTFSTLTVSNMSPEDSSIYLCSALTGARANYGYTFGSGTRLTVV.

The chain recombines TRBV7-2 with TRBJ2-7, with 10 bases that match TRBD1. Germline V gene sequence: CDR1 SGHTA, CDR2 FQGNSA. The CDR3 extends over 15 amino acids. The ends lost 4 bases at V and 4 bases at J; junction bases unmatched: 7. For the CDR3, the DNA is TGTGCCAGCAGCTCCCGAGGGACAGGGGCATACGAGCAGTACTTC. Its translation: CASSSRGTGAYEQYF. The whole variable domain, remainder taken from reference TRBV7-2 and TRBJ2-7, is GAGVSQSPSNKVTEKGKDVELRCDPISGHTALYWYRQSLGQGLEFLIYFQGNSAPDKSGLPSDRFSAERTGGSVSTLTIQRTQQEDSAVYLCASSSRGTGAYEQYFGPGTRLTVT.

Many counts were recorded for this clonotype. The genes are TRBV28 and TRBJ1-2; the D is unclear. CDR3 length equals 12 residues. V lost 7 bases, J lost 5 bases, and 11 bases lay in between. Germline V gives CDR1 MDHEN, CDR2 SYDVKM. This CDR3 is CASTSPTYGYTF. In nucleotides, the CDR3 is TGTGCCAGCACCTCCCCGACGTATGGCTACACCTTC.

V and J are TRBV5-6 and TRBJ1-2; TRBD1 aligns across 7 bases. The CDR3 spans 12 residues. V lost 7 bases and J lost 6; bases outside the gene matches: 6. In germline, CDR1 is SGHDT, CDR2 YYEEEE. The CDR3 is CASSTGVNGYTF. The DNA of the CDR3 is TGTGCCAGCTCAACAGGGGTAAATGGCTACACCTTC.

This clonotype was detected ten times or more. The chain carries TRBV12-3 or TRBV12-4 and TRBJ2-7; maybe TRBD2 (5 bases). Trimming left V 6 bases short and J 6 bases short, with 12 bases between. The CDR3 has 12 amino acids. CDR3 bases: TGTGCCAGCAGCCGTCTCGGGGTCGAGCAGTACTTC. Translating it yields CASSRLGVEQYF.